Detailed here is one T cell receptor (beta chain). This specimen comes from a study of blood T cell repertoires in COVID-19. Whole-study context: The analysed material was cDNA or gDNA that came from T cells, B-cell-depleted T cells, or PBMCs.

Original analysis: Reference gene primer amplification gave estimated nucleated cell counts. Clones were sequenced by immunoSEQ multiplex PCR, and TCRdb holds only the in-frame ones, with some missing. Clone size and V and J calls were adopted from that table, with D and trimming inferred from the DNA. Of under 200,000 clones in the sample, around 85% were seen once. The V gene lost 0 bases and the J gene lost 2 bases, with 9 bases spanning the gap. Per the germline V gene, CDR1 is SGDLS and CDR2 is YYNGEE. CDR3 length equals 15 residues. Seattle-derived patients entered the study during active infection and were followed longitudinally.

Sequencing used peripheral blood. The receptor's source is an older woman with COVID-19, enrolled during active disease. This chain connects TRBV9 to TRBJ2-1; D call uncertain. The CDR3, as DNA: TGTGCCAGCAGCGTAGGAGCTAGTCCCTACAATGAGCAGTTCTTC. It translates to CASSVGASPYNEQFF.